This T cell receptor (beta chain) stems from a study of early T cells in non-severe SARS-CoV-2 infection. The wider study: Sequencing of unsorted whole blood was done on bulk RNA, leaving chains unpaired. The study, taken as a whole, reports: Clonotype matching in VDJdb favored anti-spike CD8 responses and did not capture private and CD4 specificities.

This clonotype was counted ten times or more. Antigen specificity is unknown. The V gene's germline CDR1 is MNHEY and CDR2 SVGEGT. The CDR3 is 15 residues long. V gave up 6 bases and J gave up 13 bases, with 24 bases separating them. Individually, cDNA molecules had unique molecular identifiers attached to them. One entry per CDR3 protein results from TCRdb running MiXCR on the 5' RACE reads. The sample has fewer than 55,000 distinct CDR3 sequences; about 9.1% are singletons. The receptor was isolated from an adult who was a healthcare worker with PCR-confirmed SARS-CoV-2 infection or an uninfected control (not recorded which). Material: whole blood. The V gene is TRBV6-2 or TRBV6-3, the J gene TRBJ2-2, with a weak D call TRBD2 (6 bases). The CDR3 DNA follows: TGTGCCAGCAGCAACCCTGGACTATCCGAGGGGTGGCTGTTTTTT. As protein: CASSNPGLSEGWLFF.